Following are 8 T cell receptor beta chains from one sample sequenced in a study of cytomegalovirus exposure and HLA in healthy donors. Vbeta (60) and Jbeta (13) primers were used in the PCR. Data came from immunoSEQ multiplex PCR; TCRdb stores just in-frame clones and leaves some out. The repertoire holds some 150,000 clones, with 82% as singletons. Input material: PBMCs. Receptors were obtained from a woman between 50 and 59 years old in good health and CMV-seropositive.

J is TRBJ2-2 and V is TRBV7-6; 10 bases are shared with TRBD1. J gave up 7 bases and V 5 bases, and 4 bases lay outside the gene matches. Germline-derived CDR1 and CDR2 are SGHVS and FNYEAQ. The CDR3 spans 14 residues. The CDR3 coding sequence is TGTGCCAGCAGCCAGACAGGGGGCTACGGGGAGCTGTTTTTT. It encodes CASSQTGGYGELFF.

V usage is TRBV29-1 and J usage is TRBJ2-2; D may be TRBD1 (5 bases). The CDR3 extends over 13 amino acids. The V end was cut by 4 bases, the J end by 0 bases, with 6 bases between. The germline V gene encodes CDR1 SQVTM and CDR2 ANQGSEA. The CDR3 loop reads CSVAGTNTGELFF. Here the CDR3 DNA reads TGCAGCGTTGCAGGGACGAACACCGGGGAGCTGTTTTTT.

This clone was counted a single time. The chain joins TRBV2 to TRBJ1-2; 8 bases line up with TRBD1. Germline assignment: CDR1 SNHLY and CDR2 FYNNEI. Trimming at V came to 3 bases and at J to 7 bases, leaving 7 bases not matched to a gene. There are 14 residues in the CDR3. The CDR3 DNA reads as TGTGCCAGCAGTGATCGCTCCCAGGGGGCTGGCTACACCTTC. This encodes CASSDRSQGAGYTF.

This clone turned up a few times. The V and J genes are TRBV7-2 and TRBJ2-6, with D unclear. V lost 1 base and J 7 bases, leaving 5 bases between the germline ends. CDR1 is SGHTA, CDR2 FQGNSA, per germline. This CDR3 is 13 amino acids long. The CDR3 is CASSLGTANVLTF. CDR3 nucleotides: TGTGCCAGCAGCTTAGGAACAGCCAACGTCCTGACTTTC.

This rearrangement joins TRBV14 to TRBJ2-3; TRBD2 matches 13 bases. The CDR3 loop spans 19 amino acids. After removal of 4 bases from V and 0 bases from J, the junction contained 10 bases not matched to a gene. Germline CDR1 is SGHDN and CDR2 is FVKESK. CDR3 sequence reads: CASSRVTSGGLTSTDTQYF. The CDR3 region has the DNA TGTGCCAGCAGCCGTGTGACTAGCGGGGGGCTCACTAGCACAGATACGCAGTATTTT.

This chain joins TRBV29-1 and TRBJ2-3; 12 nucleotides line up with TRBD2. This CDR3 region has 16 residues. CDR1 is SQVTM, CDR2 ANQGSEA, per germline. Germline trimming cut 6 bases from V and 6 bases from J; bases unmatched to any gene: 13. The CDR3 DNA is TGCAGCGTGGCGGGACTAGCGGGCCTCCATCGGGATACGCAGTATTTT. Translating it yields CSVAGLAGLHRDTQYF.

For the CDR3, the DNA is TGTGCCTCAATTCGGGGGGTCTATGGCTACACCTTC. As protein: CASIRGVYGYTF. This chain joins TRBV30 and TRBJ1-2; perhaps TRBD1 as D (5 bases). V dropped 7 bases and J dropped 4 bases, with 13 bases sitting between them. CDR1 and CDR2 from the germline V gene are GTSNPN and SVGIG (reference sequence). The length of the CDR3 is 12 residues.

This clone was detected once. The gene calls are TRBV10-3 and TRBJ2-3; no clear D gene. The CDR3 contains 13 residues. Germline CDR1 ENHRY, CDR2 SYGVKD. The ends were cut back, 3 bases at V and 4 bases at J, with 8 bases in the middle. The DNA of the CDR3 is TGTGCCATCAGTGATAATGTTGCAGATACGCAGTATTTT. This gives the protein CAISDNVADTQYF.